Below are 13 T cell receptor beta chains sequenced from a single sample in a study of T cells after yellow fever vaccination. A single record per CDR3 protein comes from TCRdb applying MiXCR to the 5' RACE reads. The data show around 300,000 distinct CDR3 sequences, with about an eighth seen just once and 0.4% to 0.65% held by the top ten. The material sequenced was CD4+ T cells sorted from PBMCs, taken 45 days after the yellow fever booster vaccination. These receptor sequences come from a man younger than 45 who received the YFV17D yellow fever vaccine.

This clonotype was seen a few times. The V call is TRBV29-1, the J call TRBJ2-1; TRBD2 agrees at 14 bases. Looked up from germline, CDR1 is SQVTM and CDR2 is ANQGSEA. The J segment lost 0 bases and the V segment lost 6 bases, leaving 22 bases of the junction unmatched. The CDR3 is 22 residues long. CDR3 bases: TGCAGCGTAGCAAGAGGGGCGTTGAGGACTAGCGGGAGGTATAGCTCCTACAATGAGCAGTTCTTC. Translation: CSVARGALRTSGRYSSYNEQFF.

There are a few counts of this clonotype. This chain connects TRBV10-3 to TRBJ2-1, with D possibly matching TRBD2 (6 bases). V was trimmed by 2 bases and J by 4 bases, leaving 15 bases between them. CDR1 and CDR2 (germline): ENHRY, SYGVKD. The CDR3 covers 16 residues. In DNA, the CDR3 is TGTGCCATCAGTGAGCCGACTAGGTCCATATACAATGAGCAGTTCTTC. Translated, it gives CAISEPTRSIYNEQFF.

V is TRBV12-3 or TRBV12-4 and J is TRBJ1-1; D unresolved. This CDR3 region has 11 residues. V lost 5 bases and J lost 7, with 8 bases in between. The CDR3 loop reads CASSRIGEAFF. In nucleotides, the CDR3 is TGTGCCAGCAGTCGTATAGGTGAAGCTTTCTTT.

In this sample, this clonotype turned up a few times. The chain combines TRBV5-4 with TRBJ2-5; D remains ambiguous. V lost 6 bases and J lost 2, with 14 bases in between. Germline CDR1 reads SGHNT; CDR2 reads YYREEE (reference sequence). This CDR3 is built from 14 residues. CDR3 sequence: CASTDRAEQETQYF. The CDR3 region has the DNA TGTGCCAGCACCGACCGGGCGGAACAAGAGACCCAGTACTTC.

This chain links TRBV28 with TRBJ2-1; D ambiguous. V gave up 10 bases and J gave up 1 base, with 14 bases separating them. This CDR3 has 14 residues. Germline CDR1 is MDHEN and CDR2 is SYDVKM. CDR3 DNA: TGTGCCACTACCCCGATGTTATCCTACAATGAGCAGTTCTTC. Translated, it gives CATTPMLSYNEQFF.

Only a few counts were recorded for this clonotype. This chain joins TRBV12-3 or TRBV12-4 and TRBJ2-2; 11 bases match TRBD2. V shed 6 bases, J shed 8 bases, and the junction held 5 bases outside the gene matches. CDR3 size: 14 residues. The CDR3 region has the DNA TGTGCCAGCAGGCTACTAGCGGGAGTGGGGGAGCTGTTTTTT. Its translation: CASRLLAGVGELFF.

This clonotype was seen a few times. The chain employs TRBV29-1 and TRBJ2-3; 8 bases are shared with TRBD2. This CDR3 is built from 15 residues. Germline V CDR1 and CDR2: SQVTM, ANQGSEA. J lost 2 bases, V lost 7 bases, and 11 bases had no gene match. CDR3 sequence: CSAGGVAGTTDTQYF. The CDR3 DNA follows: TGCAGCGCCGGAGGGGTAGCGGGGACCACAGATACGCAGTATTTT.

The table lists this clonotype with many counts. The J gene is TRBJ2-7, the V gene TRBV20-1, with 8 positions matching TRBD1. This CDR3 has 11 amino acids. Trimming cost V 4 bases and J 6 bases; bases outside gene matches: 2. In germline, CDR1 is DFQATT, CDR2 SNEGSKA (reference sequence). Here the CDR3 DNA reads TGCAGTGCTACACAGGGGGTCGAGCAGTACTTC. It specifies CSATQGVEQYF.

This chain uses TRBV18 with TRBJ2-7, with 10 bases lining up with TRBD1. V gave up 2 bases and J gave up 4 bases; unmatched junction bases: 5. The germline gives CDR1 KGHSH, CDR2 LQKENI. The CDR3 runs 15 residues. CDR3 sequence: CASSPGTGDGYEQYF. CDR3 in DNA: TGTGCCAGCTCACCAGGGACAGGGGATGGTTACGAGCAGTACTTC. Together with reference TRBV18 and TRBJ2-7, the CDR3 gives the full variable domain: NAGVMQNPRHLVRRRGQEARLRCSPMKGHSHVYWYRQLPEEGLKFMVYLQKENIIDESGMPKERFSAEFPKEGPSILRIQQVVRGDSAAYFCASSPGTGDGYEQYFGPGTRLTVT.

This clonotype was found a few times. CDR3 sequence (DNA): TGCAGTGCTAGAGATGAGGGATTCACAGATACGCAGTATTTT. As protein: CSARDEGFTDTQYF. The genes are TRBV20-1 and TRBJ2-3; D may be TRBD2 (5 bases). Trimming cost V 0 bases and J 2 bases, with 9 bases left between them. CDR1 is DFQATT and CDR2 is SNEGSKA in the germline V gene (reference sequence). CDR3 length: 14 amino acids.

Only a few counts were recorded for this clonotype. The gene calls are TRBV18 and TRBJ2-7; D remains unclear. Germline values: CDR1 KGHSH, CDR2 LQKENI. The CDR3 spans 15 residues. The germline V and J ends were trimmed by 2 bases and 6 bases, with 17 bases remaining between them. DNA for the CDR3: TGTGCCAGCTCACCATATGAAGGGATATCGGGCGAGCAGTACTTC. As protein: CASSPYEGISGEQYF.

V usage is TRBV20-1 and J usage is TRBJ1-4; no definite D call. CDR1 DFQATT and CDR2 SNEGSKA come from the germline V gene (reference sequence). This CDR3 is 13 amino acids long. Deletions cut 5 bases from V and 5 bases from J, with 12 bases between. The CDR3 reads CSALVQANEKLFF. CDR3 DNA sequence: TGCAGTGCTCTCGTGCAGGCGAATGAAAAACTGTTTTTT.

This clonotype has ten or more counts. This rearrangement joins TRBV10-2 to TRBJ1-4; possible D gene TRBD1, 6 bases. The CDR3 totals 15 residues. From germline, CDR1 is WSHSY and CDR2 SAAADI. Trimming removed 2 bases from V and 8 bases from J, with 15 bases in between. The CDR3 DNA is TGCGCCAGCAGTGAGGGCTCGAAGCAGGGGGAAAAACTGTTTTTT. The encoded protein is CASSEGSKQGEKLFF.